The 4 T cell receptor beta chains below come from one sample, sequenced in a study of shared clonotypes between healthy human individuals. Positive CCR7 selection of CD45RO-negative cells yielded the naive CD8 cells, and terminally differentiated effector memory CD45RA+ cells were excluded. Clones were sequenced by immunoSEQ multiplex PCR, and TCRdb holds only the in-frame ones, with some missing. The sample includes 1.5 million to 2.5 million clones, about 95% seen only once; the top ten take more than 0.9%. The sample was naive CD8+ T cells sorted from blood. Source of these receptors: a man between 18 and 35 years old in good health.

The chain joins TRBV6-1 to TRBJ2-1; 9 bases fit TRBD2. CDR3 length: 15 residues. V shed 1 base and J 9 bases; nucleotides not matched to a gene: 7. From germline, CDR1 is MNHNS and CDR2 SASEGT. CDR3 sequence reads: CASSEVVGLAIEQFF. The CDR3, as DNA: TGTGCCAGCAGTGAAGTAGTAGGACTAGCGATTGAGCAGTTCTTC.

The gene calls are TRBV19 and TRBJ2-3, with D tentatively TRBD2 (5 bases). This CDR3 is 12 amino acids long. The V gene lost 7 bases and the J gene lost 10 bases, with 15 bases spanning the gap. Germline CDR1 LNHDA, CDR2 SQIVND (reference sequence). CDR3 sequence: CASMTESRAQYF. CDR3 nucleotides: TGTGCCAGTATGACGGAATCGAGGGCGCAGTATTTT. Full variable domain (outside the CDR3, taken from reference TRBV19 and TRBJ2-3): DGGITQSPKYLFRKEGQNVTLSCEQNLNHDAMYWYRQDPGQGLRLIYYSQIVNDFQKGDIAEGYSVSREKKESFPLTVTSAQKNPTAFYLCASMTESRAQYFGPGTRLTVL.

Of note for this clone: Other DNA sequences of this sample code for an identical CDR3. This rearrangement joins TRBV27 to TRBJ2-7; D is ambiguous. This CDR3 has 11 residues. Trimming took off 3 bases at V and 6 bases at J, with 6 bases between the two ends. The germline V gene has CDR1 MNHEY and CDR2 SMNVEV (reference sequence). CDR3 sequence (DNA): TGTGCCAGCAGTTTTGGTGGCGAGCAGTACTTC. Translated: CASSFGGEQYF.

The chain combines TRBV28 with TRBJ2-5; D is possibly TRBD1 (5 bases). The germline gives CDR1 MDHEN, CDR2 SYDVKM. The CDR3 is 15 residues long. V dropped 3 bases and J dropped 1 base, with 12 bases sitting between them. The CDR3 reads CASSFGARSQETQYF. The CDR3 nucleotides are TGTGCCAGCAGTTTTGGGGCACGGAGCCAAGAGACCCAGTACTTC.